The 8 T cell receptor beta chains below were found in one sample sequenced in a study of blood T cell repertoires in COVID-19. The method was immunoSEQ multiplex PCR; TCRdb's version includes in-frame clones alone and lacks a portion of them. The table includes some 150,000 clones, about 90% detected once. The sample comprised peripheral blood. The source is a woman aged 55-70 years with active or convalescent COVID-19.

This chain joins TRBV10-1 and TRBJ2-3; the D gene is possibly TRBD2 (5 bases). V shed 3 bases and J shed 2 bases, with 12 bases lying between them. The CDR3 runs to 15 residues. Germline V gene sequence: CDR1 WNHNN, CDR2 SYGVQD (reference sequence). In nucleotides, the CDR3 is TGCGCCAGCAGTGACCCAGCGGACCTCACAGATACGCAGTATTTT. Protein product: CASSDPADLTDTQYF.

This clone was recorded once. The rearrangement links TRBV2 to TRBJ1-6; D is possibly TRBD1 (5 bases). Germline CDR1 is SNHLY and CDR2 is FYNNEI. Deletions cut 8 bases from V and 9 bases from J, with 14 bases between. This CDR3 region has 13 residues. The CDR3 loop is CASFSDTLSPLHF. CDR3 sequence (DNA): TGTGCCAGCTTTTCGGACACCCTTTCACCCCTCCACTTT. The complete variable domain, with remaining parts taken from reference TRBV2 and TRBJ1-6, reads EPEVTQTPSHQVTQMGQEVILRCVPISNHLYFYWYRQILGQKVEFLVSFYNNEISEKSEIFDDQFSVERPDGSNFTLKIRSTKLEDSAMYFCASFSDTLSPLHFGNGTRLTVT.

This clone has just a few counts. This chain connects TRBV4-3 to TRBJ2-5, with 8 bases matching TRBD1. This CDR3 has 17 residues. V gave up 1 base and J gave up 5 bases; unmatched junction bases: 12. Per the germline V gene, CDR1 is LGHNA and CDR2 is YSLEER. In DNA form, the CDR3 reads TGCGCCAGCAGCCAAGGGATCCCGCAGGGGGCTTTGGAGACCCAGTACTTC. Translation gives CASSQGIPQGALETQYF.

The chain couples TRBV19 to TRBJ1-2; 7 bases are shared with TRBD1. The germline V gene has CDR1 LNHDA and CDR2 SQIVND (reference sequence). This CDR3 has 15 residues. Trimming took 3 bases from V and 4 from J; bases not matched to a gene: 8. CDR3 sequence: CASSIFDRVGYGYTF. The CDR3 DNA reads TGTGCCAGTAGTATTTTCGACAGGGTCGGCTATGGCTACACCTTC.

This clone was detected once. V gene TRBV7-2 combines with J gene TRBJ1-4; 7 nucleotides align to TRBD1. V dropped 5 bases and J dropped 7; count of bases not matched to a gene: 4. CDR3 length: 13 amino acids. Germline assignment: CDR1 SGHTA and CDR2 FQGNSA. This CDR3 is CASSQNRGEKLFF. The CDR3 DNA is TGTGCCAGCAGCCAGAACAGGGGTGAAAAACTGTTTTTT.

In DNA form, the CDR3 reads TGTGCCAGCAGCTTGGGGAGGTTGGGTGGCAATGAGCAGTTCTTC. Translating gives CASSLGRLGGNEQFF. The gene calls are TRBV5-4 and TRBJ2-1; possible D gene TRBD2, 5 bases. V lost 0 bases and J 6 bases, leaving 13 bases between the germline ends. From germline, CDR1 is SGHNT and CDR2 YYREEE (reference sequence). The CDR3 extends over 15 amino acids.

The chain uses TRBV6-2 or TRBV6-3 and TRBJ1-2; no reliable D call. V lost 3 bases and J 2 bases, leaving 16 bases between the germline ends. The CDR3 spans 16 residues. CDR1 MNHEY and CDR2 SVGEGT come from the germline V gene. As DNA, the CDR3 is TGTGCCAGCAGTTATCCCCTCAGGCGCCGCAACTATGGCTACACCTTC. Translated, it gives CASSYPLRRRNYGYTF.

The chain has TRBV5-4 and TRBJ2-3, with 12 bases matching TRBD2. From germline, CDR1 is SGHNT and CDR2 YYREEE (reference sequence). J was trimmed by 0 bases and V by 4 bases; bases with no gene match: 12. The CDR3 length is 19 residues. CDR3 loop: CASSRAILAGGASTDTQYF. The CDR3 nucleotides read TGTGCCAGCAGCCGCGCGATACTAGCGGGGGGCGCTAGCACAGATACGCAGTATTTT.